One and the same sample provided the 3 T cell receptor beta chains below, sequenced in a study of PD-1 and CTLA-4 blockade in melanoma. The table came from immunoSEQ multiplex PCR; TCRdb's copy has only in-frame clones and leaves some out. The sample records fewer than 7,500 clones, 80% being singletons. This specimen consisted of CD8+ T cells from peripheral blood, obtained before anti-PD-1 treatment. Receptors were obtained from a human donor with melanoma.

The chain recombines TRBV6-4 with TRBJ2-2; 10 nucleotides align to TRBD1. This CDR3 is built from 15 residues. Germline CDR1 is MRHNA and CDR2 is SNTAGT. V trimming: 0 bases; J trimming: 6 bases; junction bases outside the gene matches: 1. The CDR3 nucleotides read TGTGCCAGCAGTGACTCCGGACAGGGGGCCGGGGAGCTGTTTTTT. This encodes CASSDSGQGAGELFF.

The chain links TRBV19 to TRBJ1-5; D is ambiguous. The V gene's germline CDR1 is LNHDA and CDR2 SQIVND (reference sequence). This CDR3 has 13 amino acids. V was cut by 4 bases and J by 2 bases, with 6 bases left in between. The CDR3 spells CASSKAGNQPQHF. The CDR3, as DNA: TGTGCCAGTAGTAAGGCCGGCAATCAGCCCCAGCATTTT.

This clone turned up a few times. The chain carries TRBV5-8 and TRBJ1-5, with D maybe TRBD1 (6 bases). The CDR3 is made up of 13 amino acids. The germline V and J ends were trimmed by 4 bases and 7 bases, with 12 bases remaining between them. Per germline, CDR1 SGHTS and CDR2 YDEGEE. The CDR3 DNA follows: TGTGCCAGCAGCCCAGGGGAAGGCCAGCCCCAGCATTTT. It yields the protein CASSPGEGQPQHF.